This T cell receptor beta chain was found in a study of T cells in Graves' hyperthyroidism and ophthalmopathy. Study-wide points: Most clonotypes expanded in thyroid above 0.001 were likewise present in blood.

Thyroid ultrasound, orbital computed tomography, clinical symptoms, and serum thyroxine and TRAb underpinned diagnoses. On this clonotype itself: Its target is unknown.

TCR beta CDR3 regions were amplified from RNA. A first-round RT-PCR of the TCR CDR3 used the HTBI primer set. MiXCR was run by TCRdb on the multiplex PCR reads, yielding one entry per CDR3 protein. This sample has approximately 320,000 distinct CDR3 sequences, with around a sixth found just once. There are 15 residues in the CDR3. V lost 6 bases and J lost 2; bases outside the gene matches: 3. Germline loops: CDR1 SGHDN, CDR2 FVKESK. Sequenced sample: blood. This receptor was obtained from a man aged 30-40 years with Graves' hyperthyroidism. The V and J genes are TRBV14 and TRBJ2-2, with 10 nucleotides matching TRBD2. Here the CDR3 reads CASRRTSGNTGELFF. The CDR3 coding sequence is TGTGCCAGCAGAAGGACTAGCGGCAACACCGGGGAGCTGTTTTTT.